This TCR beta chain comes out of a study of T cell responses to AZD1222 COVID-19 vaccine. Concerning this clone: Its antigen is unidentified.

Regarding the study as a whole: Spike-spanning, vaccine-associated CD4 TCRs were dominant at 160-218 and 743-854. All repertoire sampling was performed exclusively after the peak T cell response. Recipients of AZD1222 seropositive at baseline numbered only 6 or 7.

TCRdb's copy holds only in-frame clones and misses some; the assay was immunoSEQ multiplex PCR. This table holds approximately 60,000 clones, around 85% found once. With 6 bases removed from V and 1 base from J, the gap between germline ends came to 7 bases. The CDR3 runs 12 residues. The J gene is TRBJ2-7, the V gene TRBV12-3 or TRBV12-4, with D perhaps matching TRBD1 or TRBD2 (5 bases each). The sample here was peripheral blood, taken on day 0 of MenACWY control vaccination. The TCR sequence derives from an adult in good health. CDR3 residues: CASSWGSYEQYF. The CDR3 DNA is TGTGCCAGCAGCTGGGGGTCCTACGAGCAGTACTTC.